This entry is about one T cell receptor (beta chain). The CDR3 totals 12 residues. V gave up 0 bases and J gave up 10 bases, with 6 bases separating them. The data originate from a study of blood T cell repertoires in COVID-19. Assay used: immunoSEQ multiplex PCR; TCRdb lists only in-frame clones, some missing. The sample contains about 90,000 clones, about nine tenths of which appear only once. The receptor's source is a man aged 45-65 years with acute or convalescent COVID-19. The chain couples TRBV12-3 or TRBV12-4 to TRBJ1-4; TRBD1 might be the D (5 bases). Source material: peripheral blood. CDR3 protein: CASSLAGVKLFF. Written as DNA, the CDR3 is TGTGCCAGCAGTTTAGCAGGGGTAAAACTGTTTTTT.